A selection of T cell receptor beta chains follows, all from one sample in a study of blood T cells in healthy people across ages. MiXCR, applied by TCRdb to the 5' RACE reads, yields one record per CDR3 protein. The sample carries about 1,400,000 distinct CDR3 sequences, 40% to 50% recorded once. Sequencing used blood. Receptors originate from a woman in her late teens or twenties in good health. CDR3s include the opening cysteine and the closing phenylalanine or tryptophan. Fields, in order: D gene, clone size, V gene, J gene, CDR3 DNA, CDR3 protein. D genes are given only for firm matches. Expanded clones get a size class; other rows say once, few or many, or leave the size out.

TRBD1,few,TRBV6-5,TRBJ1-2,TGTGCCAGCAGTTACTCACAGGGGGATGGCTACACCTTC,CASSYSQGDGYTF
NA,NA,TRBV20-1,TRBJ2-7,TGCAGTGCTAGAGGCAAAGGGCAGTGGAGTCACGAGCAGTACTTC,CSARGKGQWSHEQYF
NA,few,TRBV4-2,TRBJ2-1,TGTGCCAGCAGTCACAATGAGGGTTTTTCGAATGAGCAGTTCTTC,CASSHNEGFSNEQFF
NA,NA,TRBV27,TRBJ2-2,TGTGCCAGCAGTTTATTAGAGCAAAAGGGCACCGGGGAGCTGTTTTTT,CASSLLEQKGTGELFF
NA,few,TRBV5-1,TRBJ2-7,TGCGCCAGCAGCGCCGGGTCCGGGGGCAACGAGCAGTACTTC,CASSAGSGGNEQYF
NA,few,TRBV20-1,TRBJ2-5,TGCAGTGACCTTTTGTCCGAGACCCAGTACTTC,CSDLLSETQYF
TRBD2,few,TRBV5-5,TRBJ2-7,TGTGCCAGCAGCCCTATCGCCTCTAGCGGGAACAGGGACGAGCAGTACTTC,CASSPIASSGNRDEQYF
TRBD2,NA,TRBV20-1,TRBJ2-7,TGCAGTGCTAGAGTACGGGGGGAGGGCTACGAGCAGTACTTC,CSARVRGEGYEQYF
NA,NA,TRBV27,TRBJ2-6,TGTGCCAGCAGTTCCCCAGGGTCAGGACGATCATCTGGGGCCAACGTCCTGACTTTC,CASSSPGSGRSSGANVLTF
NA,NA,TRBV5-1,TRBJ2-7,TGCGCCAGCAGCTTGGGCCGGGACAAGCCCTACAATGAGCAGTACTTC,CASSLGRDKPYNEQYF
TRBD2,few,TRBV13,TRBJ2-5,TGTGCCAGCAGCTTAAAAGGGACTAGCGGGAGCTCAGAGACCCAGTACTTC,CASSLKGTSGSSETQYF
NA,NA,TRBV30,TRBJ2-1,TGTGCCTGGAGTCCGCTAGGTTACGGTGAGCAGTTCTTC,CAWSPLGYGEQFF
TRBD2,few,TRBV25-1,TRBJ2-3,TGTGCCAGCAGTGATACCCGGGACTATACAGATACGCAGTATTTT,CASSDTRDYTDTQYF
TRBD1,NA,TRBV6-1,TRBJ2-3,TGTGCCAGCAGGAAACGAGACAGGGTTTTGGATACGCAGTATTTT,CASRKRDRVLDTQYF
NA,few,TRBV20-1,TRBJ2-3,TGCAGTGCCCTGAAGGGGTTTGCGGGGACAGTTCAGTATTTT,CSALKGFAGTVQYF
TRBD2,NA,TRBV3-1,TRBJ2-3,TGTGCCAGCAGCGGGGGGACTAAGCGGACAGATACGCAGTATTTT,CASSGGTKRTDTQYF
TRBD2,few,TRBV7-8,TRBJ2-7,TGTGCCAGCAGCTTATTCGCGCGGGAGAGAGAAGAGCAGTACTTC,CASSLFAREREEQYF
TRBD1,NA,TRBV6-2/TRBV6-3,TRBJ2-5,TGTGCCAGCAGTTACCGGACAGGGACTCAAAGGGGGACCCAGTACTTC,CASSYRTGTQRGTQYF
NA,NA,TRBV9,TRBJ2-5,TGTGCCAGCAGCGTAGGGCGTGTTTCAGAGACCCAGTACTTC,CASSVGRVSETQYF
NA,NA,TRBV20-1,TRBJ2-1,TGCAGTGCTACCCCCCCGGGGGGCTGGAACAATGAGCAGTTCTTC,CSATPPGGWNNEQFF
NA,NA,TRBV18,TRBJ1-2,TGTGCCAGCTCACCACTCTCCGGCCAGGTAGCCTATGGCTACACCTTC,CASSPLSGQVAYGYTF
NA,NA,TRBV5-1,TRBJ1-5,TGCGCCAGCAGCGTCGGGGAGGGGGGGAATCAGCCCCAGCATTTT,CASSVGEGGNQPQHF
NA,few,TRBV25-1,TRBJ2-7,TGTGCCAGCAGTGAATTGGACAGCACCTACGAGCAGTACTTC,CASSELDSTYEQYF
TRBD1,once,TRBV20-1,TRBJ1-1,TGCAGTGCCCTACCAGGGGGCACTGAAGCTTTCTTT,CSALPGGTEAFF
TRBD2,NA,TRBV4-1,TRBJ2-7,TGCGCCAGCAGCCAGGAACTAGCGGGAGGGCCCCACGAGCAGTACTTC,CASSQELAGGPHEQYF
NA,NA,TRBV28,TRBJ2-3,TGTGCCAGCAGTTTATCAGGGGCAGGATACACAGATACGCAGTATTTT,CASSLSGAGYTDTQYF
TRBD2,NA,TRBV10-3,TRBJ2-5,TGTGCCATCAGAGGGACTAGCGAATACAATGAGCAGTACTTC,CAIRGTSEYNEQYF
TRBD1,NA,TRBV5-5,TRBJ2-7,TGTGCCAGCAGCTGGGCAGGGGGCGTCTACGAGCAGTACTTC,CASSWAGGVYEQYF
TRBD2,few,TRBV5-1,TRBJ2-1,TGCGCCAGCAGCTGGGGACTAGCGGGAGTGTTTGAAAATGAGCAGTTCTTC,CASSWGLAGVFENEQFF
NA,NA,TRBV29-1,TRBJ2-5,TGCAGCGTTGTGGGGGAGCTTCAAGAGACCCAGTACTTC,CSVVGELQETQYF
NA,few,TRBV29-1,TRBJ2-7,TGCAGCGTTGAAGAGGGGGGTAACGAGCAGTACTTC,CSVEEGGNEQYF
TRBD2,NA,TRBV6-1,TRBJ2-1,TGTGCCAGCAGTCCCCTTATGAGCGGGGGACCCTCCTACAATGAGCAGTTCTTC,CASSPLMSGGPSYNEQFF
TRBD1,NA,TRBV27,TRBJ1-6,TGTGCCAGCAGTTTCGTAGGGGGCGGCAATTCACCCCTCCACTTT,CASSFVGGGNSPLHF
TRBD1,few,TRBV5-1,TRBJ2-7,TGCGCCAGCAGCTTGTCTGGACAGGGACTCGGCTCCTACGAGCAGTACTTC,CASSLSGQGLGSYEQYF
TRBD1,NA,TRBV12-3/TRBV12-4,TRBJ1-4,TGTGCCAGCAGTCCACGGACAGGGTCTGAAAAACTGTTTTTT,CASSPRTGSEKLFF
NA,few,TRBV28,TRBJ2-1,TGTGCCAGCAGTCCCGTGGGTGAGCAGTTCTTC,CASSPVGEQFF
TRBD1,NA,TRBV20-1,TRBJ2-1,TGCAGTGCTCTTCGACAGGGGGCTGTGAATGAGCAGTTCTTC,CSALRQGAVNEQFF
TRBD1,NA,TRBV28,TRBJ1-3,TGTGCCAGCGGACAGGATAGAAAAGGAAACACCATATATTTT,CASGQDRKGNTIYF
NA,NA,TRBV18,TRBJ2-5,TGTGCCAGCTCATCCCCCTCTGGACTGAAAGAGACCCAGTACTTC,CASSSPSGLKETQYF
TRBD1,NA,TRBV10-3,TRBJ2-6,TGTGCCATCAGTGCCGGGACAGGGACATCTGGGGCCAACGTCCTGACTTTC,CAISAGTGTSGANVLTF
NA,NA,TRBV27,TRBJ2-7,TGTGCCAGCACCCTTGGAGGCTCAAATGAGCAGTACTTC,CASTLGGSNEQYF
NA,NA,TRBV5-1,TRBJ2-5,TGCGCCAGCAGCCAAACGGACAGCGGAGGGACCCAGTACTTC,CASSQTDSGGTQYF